The TCR beta chain under discussion was sequenced for a study of blood T cell repertoires in COVID-19. Study-wide background: PBMCs, B-cell-depleted T cells, or T cells provided the cDNA or gDNA that made up the material.

Participant ages covered about 18 to 89 years across around 22 US areas. Categorization into cohorts depended on clinical history that participants reported. Original handling: For nucleated cells, counts were estimated from reference gene primer amplification. Some clones are missing from TCRdb's copy, which holds only in-frame ones; the method was immunoSEQ multiplex PCR. From that table come the V and J calls and clone size; the DNA was used to work out D and trimming. The profile shows about 310,000 clones, around 92% of them singletons. The sequencing sample was made of PBMCs or T cells enriched from blood (not recorded which). This TCR came from a woman aged 25 to 39 who had recovered from COVID-19.

The CDR3: CASSYYLGRAGNEQFF. In nucleotides, the CDR3 is TGTGCCAGCAGTTACTACCTAGGGAGGGCGGGCAATGAGCAGTTCTTC. The V call is TRBV6-5, the J call TRBJ2-1, with 7 bases aligning to TRBD2. The germline gives CDR1 MNHEY, CDR2 SVGAGI. This CDR3 spans 16 amino acids. The trim removed 1 base at V and 6 bases at J, leaving 9 bases unmatched.